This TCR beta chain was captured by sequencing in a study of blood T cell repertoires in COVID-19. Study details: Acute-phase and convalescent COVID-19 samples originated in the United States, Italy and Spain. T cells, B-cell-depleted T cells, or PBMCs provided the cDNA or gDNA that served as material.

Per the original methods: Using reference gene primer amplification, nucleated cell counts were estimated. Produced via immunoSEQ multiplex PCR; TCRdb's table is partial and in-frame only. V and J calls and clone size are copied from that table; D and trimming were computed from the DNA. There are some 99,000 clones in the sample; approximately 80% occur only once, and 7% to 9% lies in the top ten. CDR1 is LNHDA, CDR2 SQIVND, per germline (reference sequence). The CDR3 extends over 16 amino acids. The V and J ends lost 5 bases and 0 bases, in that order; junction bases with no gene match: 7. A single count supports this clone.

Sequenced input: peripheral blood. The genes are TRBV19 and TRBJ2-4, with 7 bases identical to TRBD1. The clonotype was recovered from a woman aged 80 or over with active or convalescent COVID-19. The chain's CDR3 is CASSSRQGIAKNIQYF. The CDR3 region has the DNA TGTGCCAGTAGTTCTAGACAGGGTATAGCCAAAAACATTCAGTACTTC.